The clone carrying this T cell receptor (beta chain) is labeled as large. Its antigen is still unknown. The CDR3 length is 13 residues. Trimming cost V 5 bases and J 7 bases; bases outside gene matches: 4. Germline V gene data show CDR1 as SGHAT and CDR2 as FQNNGV. Sequenced with the Oncomine TCR Beta short-read assay was DNA taken from cultured CD4+ T cells. TCRdb re-derived calls from the PCR reads in MiXCR, one entry per CDR3 protein. The sample shows under 25,000 distinct CDR3 sequences, less than 70% of them seen only once. The source of the sample is a study of vaccination and CD4 T cells after COVID-19. Study context: Following dose two, a median about 71 days (range 14 to 241) passed before post-vaccine samples were taken. SARS-CoV-2, HCoV-NL63, HCoV-OC43 and HCoV-229E supplied the overlapping spike peptides used to stimulate cells.

Treatment meaning: approximately nine-day PBMC culture with coronavirus spike peptide pools or control peptides (ViraFEST assay). Antigen-specific T cells were expanded with peptide pools by ViraFEST, and TCRs were then sequenced. The origin of this receptor is a human donor who had recovered from COVID-19. The specimen was CD4+ T cells from blood, cultured in vitro. This chain uses TRBV11-2 with TRBJ2-2; 7 bases are shared with TRBD2. This chain's CDR3 is CASSPSGVGELFF. DNA for the CDR3: TGTGCCAGCAGCCCAAGCGGGGTCGGGGAGCTGTTTTTT.